The source of this T cell receptor beta chain is a study of technical replicates of blood from a few donors (dated by TCRdb to about 2017). On this clone: What this receptor recognizes is not known. Base quality data are lacking; no much larger clone is found one base away.

The method behind the library was the immunoSEQ multiplex PCR assay. The source is immuneACCESS, and TCRdb retained only in-frame sequences with V and J called. Part of the clones is not carried over; for the studies checked, unresolved V genes explain less than half of this, and the remainder is unexplained. The sample table records 65,000 to 90,000 clones; roughly 94% of these occur just once. The top ten constitute 0.27% of the sample. The CDR3 measures 19 amino acids from cysteine to phenylalanine. Only the CDR3 part of the read is kept: 57 bases, read in frame from the first base. Sequenced material: T cells isolated from PBMCs. The rearrangement joined TRBV1 to TRBJ2-5; TRBD2 reflects the table's D call only, with no check against the DNA. TRBV1 is shown as a pseudogene. The receptor was isolated from a human donor in good health. CDR3 protein: CTSSQAPGTSGGAWETQYF. The sequenced DNA is TGCACCAGCAGCCAAGCCCCCGGGACTAGCGGGGGGGCCTGGGAGACCCAGTACTTC.